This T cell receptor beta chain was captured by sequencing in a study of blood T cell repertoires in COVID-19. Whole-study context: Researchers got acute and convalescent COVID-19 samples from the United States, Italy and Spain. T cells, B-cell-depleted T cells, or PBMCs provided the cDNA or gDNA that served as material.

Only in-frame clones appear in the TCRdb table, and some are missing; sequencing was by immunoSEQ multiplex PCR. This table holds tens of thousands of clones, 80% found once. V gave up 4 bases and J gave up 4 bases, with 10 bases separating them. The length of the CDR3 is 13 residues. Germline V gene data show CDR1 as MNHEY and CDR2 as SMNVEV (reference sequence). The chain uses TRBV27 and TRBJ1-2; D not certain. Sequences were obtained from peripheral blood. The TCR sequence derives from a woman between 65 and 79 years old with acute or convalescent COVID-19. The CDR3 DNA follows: TGTGCCAGCAGTTCTCAGCCAGGCTATGGCTACACCTTC. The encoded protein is CASSSQPGYGYTF.